Sequencing of this TCR beta chain was carried out in a study of regulatory T cells in long-lasting Graves disease. TCR beta libraries were built with iRepertoire HTBI primers and Arm-PCR of CDR3 regions. TCRdb analysed the multiplex PCR reads with MiXCR anew, one entry per CDR3 protein. The data hold roughly 400,000 distinct CDR3 sequences, with roughly 20% observed a single time. Points on this clonotype: Its matching antigen is unknown.

Time point in this sample: persistent/refractory GD, antithyroid drugs over 5 years with positive TRAb. RNA from PBMCs was the source of the TCR library. The peripheral blood volume drawn was 7.5 to 9.5 milliliters, and it was collected into EDTA tubes. The study, taken as a whole, reports: More public clonotypes were shared by persistent patients (fewer than 3,000) than by new patients (roughly 930). Analyses excluded thyroid tissue, covering peripheral blood alone.

Trimming took off 0 bases at V and 0 bases at J, with 3 bases between the two ends. Germline CDR1 is SGHTA and CDR2 is FQGNSA. This CDR3 has 13 residues. The J gene is TRBJ2-7, the V gene TRBV7-2; D ambiguous. The sequencing used peripheral blood mononuclear cells (PBMCs), collected when the disease was refractory, from a patient treated with antithyroid drugs. This TCR was sampled from a female donor with Graves disease. The CDR3 sequence: CASSLAYSYEQYF. The CDR3 DNA reads as TGTGCCAGCAGCTTAGCGTACTCCTACGAGCAGTACTTC.